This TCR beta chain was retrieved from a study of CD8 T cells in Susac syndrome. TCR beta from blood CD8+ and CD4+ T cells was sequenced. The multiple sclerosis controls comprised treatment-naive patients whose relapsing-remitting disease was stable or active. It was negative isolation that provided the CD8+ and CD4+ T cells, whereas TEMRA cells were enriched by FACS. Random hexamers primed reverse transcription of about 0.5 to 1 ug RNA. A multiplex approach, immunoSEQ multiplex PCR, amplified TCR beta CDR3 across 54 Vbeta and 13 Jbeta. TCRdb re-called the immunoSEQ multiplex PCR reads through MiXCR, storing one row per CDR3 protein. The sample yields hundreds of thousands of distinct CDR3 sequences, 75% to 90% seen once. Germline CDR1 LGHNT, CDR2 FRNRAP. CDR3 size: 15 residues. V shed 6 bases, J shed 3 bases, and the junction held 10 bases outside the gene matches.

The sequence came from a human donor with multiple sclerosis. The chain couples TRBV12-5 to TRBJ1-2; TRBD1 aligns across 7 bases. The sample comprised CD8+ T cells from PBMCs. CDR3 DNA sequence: TGTGCTAGTGGCCCTAACACCGGGACAGACTATGGCTACACCTTC. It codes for CASGPNTGTDYGYTF.